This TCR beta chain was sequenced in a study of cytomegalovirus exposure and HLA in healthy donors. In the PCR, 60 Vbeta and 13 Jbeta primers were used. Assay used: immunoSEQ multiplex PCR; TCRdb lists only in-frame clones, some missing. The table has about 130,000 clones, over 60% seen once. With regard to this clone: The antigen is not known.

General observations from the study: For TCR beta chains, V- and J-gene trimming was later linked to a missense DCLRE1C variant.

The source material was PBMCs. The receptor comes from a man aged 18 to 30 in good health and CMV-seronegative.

The CDR3 protein is CASSPRGLPPSYEQYV. CDR3 DNA: TGTGCCAGCTCACCGAGGGGACTTCCTCCTTCGTACGAGCAGTACGTC. The chain carries TRBV18 and TRBJ2-7; a possible D gene is TRBD2 (6 bases). V lost 3 bases, J lost 4 bases, and 19 bases lay in between. The germline V gene encodes CDR1 KGHSH and CDR2 LQKENI. The CDR3 covers 16 residues.